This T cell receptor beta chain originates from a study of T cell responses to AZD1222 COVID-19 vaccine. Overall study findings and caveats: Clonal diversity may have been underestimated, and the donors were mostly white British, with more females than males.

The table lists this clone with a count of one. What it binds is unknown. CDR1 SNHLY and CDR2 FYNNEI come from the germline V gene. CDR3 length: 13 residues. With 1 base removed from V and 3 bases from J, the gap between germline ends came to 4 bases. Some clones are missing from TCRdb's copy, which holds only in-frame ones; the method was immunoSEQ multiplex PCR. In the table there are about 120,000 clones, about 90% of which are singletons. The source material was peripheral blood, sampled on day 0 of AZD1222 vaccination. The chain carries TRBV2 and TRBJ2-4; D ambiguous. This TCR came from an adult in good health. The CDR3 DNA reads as TGTGCCAGCAGTGAAGGCAACAAAAACATTCAGTACTTC. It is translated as CASSEGNKNIQYF.